Following are 4 T cell receptor beta chains from one sample sequenced in a study of graft-versus-host responses after intestinal transplantation. Sequencing used immunoSEQ multiplex PCR; TCRdb keeps in-frame clones, though not all of them. The table shows about 9,300 clones, with 90% to 95% occurring only once. The sample in question was PBMCs, obtained about 6 weeks after intestinal transplant. These receptors were obtained from a human patient who received an intestinal transplant, so some T cells may come from the graft donor.

The chain is built from TRBV5-1 and TRBJ2-6; no clear D gene. CDR1 and CDR2 (germline): SGHRS, YFSETQ. This CDR3 is built from 17 residues. The V end lost 2 bases, the J end lost 0 bases, and 12 bases lay between the germline ends. CDR3 coding DNA: TGCGCCAGCAGCTTTATGGCCAGCAGCTCTGGGGCCAACGTCCTGACTTTC. This encodes CASSFMASSSGANVLTF.

The rearrangement joins TRBV7-5 to TRBJ2-1. TRBV7-5 is a pseudogene segment. The CDR3 contains 12 residues. For the CDR3, the DNA is TGTGTCAGAAGCCAATGGGTTGGGGAGCAGTTCTTC. It yields the protein CVRSQWVGEQFF.

The chain recombines TRBV2 with TRBJ2-1, with D possibly being TRBD2 (5 bases). The CDR3 contains 13 residues. With 6 bases removed from V and 7 bases from J, the gap between germline ends came to 13 bases. The germline CDR1 and CDR2 sequences are SNHLY and FYNNEI. This chain's CDR3 is CASSLRVLNEQFF. CDR3 DNA: TGTGCCAGCAGCTTGAGGGTGTTAAATGAGCAGTTCTTC. Filled out from reference TRBV2 and TRBJ2-1, the complete variable domain reads EPEVTQTPSHQVTQMGQEVILRCVPISNHLYFYWYRQILGQKVEFLVSFYNNEISEKSEIFDDQFSVERPDGSNFTLKIRSTKLEDSAMYFCASSLRVLNEQFFGPGTRLTVL.

CDR3 sequence reads: CASSEPSGTGQETQYF. The CDR3 bases are TGTGCCAGTAGTGAGCCCAGCGGAACAGGGCAGGAGACCCAGTACTTC. The rearrangement links TRBV19 to TRBJ2-5, with a possible D match to TRBD1 (6 bases). CDR1 LNHDA and CDR2 SQIVND come from the germline V gene (reference sequence). V dropped 5 bases and J dropped 5 bases, with 21 bases sitting between them. CDR3 size: 16 residues.